One and the same sample provided the 31 T cell receptor beta chains below, sequenced in a study of breast tumors, draining lymph nodes, adjacent tissues. TCRdb recomputed calls from the multiplex PCR reads with MiXCR, one row per CDR3 protein. The sample lists about 14,000 distinct CDR3 sequences, around 57% occurring once. Sequenced input: tumor-adjacent breast tissue. The receptor set was obtained from a female donor with breast cancer. Some clones in this sample may be carry-over from other donors' samples.

V gene TRBV20-1 combines with J gene TRBJ2-1; no firm D call. V dropped 6 bases and J dropped 13 bases, with 16 bases sitting between them. Germline V gene data show CDR1 as DFQATT and CDR2 as SNEGSKA (reference sequence). The CDR3 loop spans 11 amino acids. This CDR3 is CSAPRSGNQFF. The DNA of the CDR3 is TGCAGTGCCCCGAGGTCCGGTAATCAGTTCTTC.

This clonotype was seen many times. This chain joins TRBV12-3 or TRBV12-4 and TRBJ2-1; no reliable D call. There are 12 residues in the CDR3. Trimming left V 5 bases short and J 4 bases short, with 6 bases between. DNA of the CDR3: TGTGCCAGCAGTGTACCGTACAATGAGCAGTTCTTC. Residues: CASSVPYNEQFF.

By its share, this clonotype is medium-sized. This chain links TRBV2 with TRBJ1-5; 7 nucleotides align to TRBD1. CDR3 size: 16 residues. Losses at the gene ends were 4 bases for V and 2 bases for J; bases not matched to a gene: 8. Germline CDR1 SNHLY, CDR2 FYNNEI. The CDR3 spells CASSARGISGNQPQHF. CDR3 in DNA: TGTGCCAGCAGTGCCAGGGGGATAAGTGGCAATCAGCCCCAGCATTTT. The whole variable domain, filled in from reference TRBV2 and TRBJ1-5, reads EPEVTQTPSHQVTQMGQEVILRCVPISNHLYFYWYRQILGQKVEFLVSFYNNEISEKSEIFDDQFSVERPDGSNFTLKIRSTKLEDSAMYFCASSARGISGNQPQHFGDGTRLSIL.

This clonotype was seen more than once but under ten times. The chain combines TRBV11-2 with TRBJ2-2, with 12 bases that match TRBD2. V lost 0 bases, J lost 7 bases, and 6 bases stayed unmatched. The CDR3 covers 17 residues. Germline-derived CDR1 and CDR2 are SGHAT and FQNNGV. The chain's CDR3 is CASSLEASGRANGELFF. DNA for the CDR3: TGTGCCAGCAGCTTAGAGGCTAGCGGGAGGGCCAACGGGGAGCTGTTTTTT.

The V gene is TRBV4-3, the J gene TRBJ2-5; 7 positions agree with TRBD2. Germline values: CDR1 LGHNA, CDR2 YSLEER. CDR3 length: 16 residues. The V segment lost 7 bases and the J segment 2 bases; nucleotides outside the gene matches: 13. CDR3 sequence (DNA): TGCGCCAGCACCCCGAGAGCTAGCGGAGAACAAGAGACCCAGTACTTC. Residues: CASTPRASGEQETQYF.

This sequence joins TRBV19 and TRBJ1-6, with D possibly TRBD1 on 6 matching bases. Trimming removed 8 bases from V and 9 bases from J, with 14 bases in between. Germline V gene lookup returns CDR1 LNHDA and CDR2 SQIVND (reference sequence). The CDR3 runs to 13 residues. The DNA of the CDR3 is TGTGCCAGTGAGGACAGAGGAATTTCACCCCTCCACTTT. Translated, it gives CASEDRGISPLHF.

This clonotype has a handful of counts. The chain employs TRBV7-2 and TRBJ2-2; D is perhaps TRBD2 (5 bases). CDR1 is SGHTA and CDR2 is FQGNSA in the germline V gene. Trimming cost V 5 bases and J 6 bases, with 10 bases left between them. The CDR3 is 13 residues long. The CDR3 region is CASSVRGPGELFF. The CDR3 nucleotides are TGTGCCAGCAGCGTTCGGGGTCCCGGGGAGCTGTTTTTT.

The chain combines TRBV15 with TRBJ2-7; D gene ambiguous. The V end was cut by 4 bases, the J end by 6 bases, with 19 bases between. The length of the CDR3 is 15 residues. The germline V gene encodes CDR1 LNHNV and CDR2 YYDKDF (reference sequence). This CDR3 reads CATSMGPGNSLEQYF. The CDR3 coding sequence is TGTGCCACCAGCATGGGTCCCGGAAACTCGCTCGAGCAGTACTTC. Drawing the rest from reference TRBV15 and TRBJ2-7, the complete variable domain is DAMVIQNPRYQVTQFGKPVTLSCSQTLNHNVMYWYQQKSSQAPKLLFHYYDKDFNNEADTPDNFQSRRPNTSFCFLDIRSPGLGDTAMYLCATSMGPGNSLEQYFGPGTRLTVT.

This clonotype was observed a handful of times. The chain employs TRBV2 and TRBJ1-2; 11 bases fit TRBD1. CDR3 size: 14 residues. After removal of 10 bases from V and 5 bases from J, the junction contained 9 bases not matched to a gene. Germline CDR1 is SNHLY and CDR2 is FYNNEI. CDR3 DNA: TGTGCCACTACATGGGGACAGGGGGGATATGGCTACACCTTC. Protein: CATTWGQGGYGYTF.

This chain uses TRBV6-1 with TRBJ2-3, with TRBD2 identical over 10 bases. J lost 2 bases, V lost 3 bases, and 11 bases had no gene match. Per germline, CDR1 MNHNS and CDR2 SASEGT. This CDR3 region has 18 residues. CDR3 nucleotide sequence: TGTGCCAGCAGTGAGCGAGCGGGCGGACTAGCGGACACAGATACGCAGTATTTT. It specifies CASSERAGGLADTDTQYF.

The chain carries TRBV12-3 or TRBV12-4 and TRBJ1-6; TRBD1 agrees at 9 bases. This CDR3 region has 16 residues. The V segment lost 6 bases and the J segment 8 bases; nucleotides outside the gene matches: 11. The CDR3 region has the DNA TGTGCCAGCAGCATCACAGGGGGCGGGCGAGATTCACCCCTCCACTTT. Translation: CASSITGGGRDSPLHF.

This clonotype has at least ten counts. This chain joins TRBV19 and TRBJ1-1, with 9 bases fitting TRBD1. Germline lookup yields CDR1 LNHDA and CDR2 SQIVND (reference sequence). The CDR3 is 17 residues long. J lost 5 bases, V lost 5 bases, and 15 bases had no gene match. CDR3 loop: CASSLGTGRGRGTEAFF. The CDR3 bases are TGTGCCAGTAGTCTTGGGACAGGGAGGGGACGAGGGACTGAAGCTTTCTTT.

Of note for this clonotype: A much larger clone lies one base from this, so it may be a read error. The chain joins TRBV5-4 to TRBJ1-1; maybe TRBD1 (6 bases). Germline values: CDR1 SGHNT, CDR2 YYREEE (reference sequence). This CDR3 is 15 amino acids long. V lost 4 bases to trimming and J lost 0 bases, with 13 bases between them. CDR3 sequence reads: CASSPLGQMNTEAFF. CDR3 DNA: TGTGCCAGCAGCCCCCTGGGACAAATGAACACTGAAGCTTTCTTT.

The rearrangement joins TRBV7-2 to TRBJ1-6; D might be TRBD1 (6 bases). Germline CDR1 and CDR2: SGHTA and FQGNSA. V was trimmed by 0 bases and J by 7 bases, leaving 10 bases between them. The CDR3 sequence is 15 residues long. CDR3 coding DNA: TGTGCCAGCAGCTTAGCGGGGGGGCGGAATTCACCCCTCCACTTT. Translated, it gives CASSLAGGRNSPLHF.

The sample holds a few counts of this clonotype. The chain recombines TRBV15 with TRBJ1-3; D unresolved. Germline CDR1 and CDR2: LNHNV and YYDKDF (reference sequence). The germline V and J ends were trimmed by 1 base and 4 bases, with 8 bases remaining between them. There are 14 residues in the CDR3. The chain's CDR3 is CATSRASGGNTIYF. The CDR3 DNA follows: TGTGCCACCAGCAGAGCATCGGGGGGAAACACCATATATTTT. The whole variable domain, filled in from reference TRBV15 and TRBJ1-3, reads DAMVIQNPRYQVTQFGKPVTLSCSQTLNHNVMYWYQQKSSQAPKLLFHYYDKDFNNEADTPDNFQSRRPNTSFCFLDIRSPGLGDTAMYLCATSRASGGNTIYFGEGSWLTVV.

This clonotype appeared a few times. The chain couples TRBV6-2 or TRBV6-3 to TRBJ2-3; 16 bases match TRBD2. The CDR3 has 17 residues. V lost 4 bases, J lost 6 bases, and 7 bases stayed unmatched. The germline V gene encodes CDR1 MNHEY and CDR2 SVGEGT. The CDR3 DNA reads as TGTGCCAGCAGTTCCAGGGGACTAGCGGGAGGGCCGGATACGCAGTATTTT. Translated, it gives CASSSRGLAGGPDTQYF.

About this clonotype: A junction boundary mismatches the germline segment, possibly from a read error. DNA for the CDR3: TGTGCCAGCAGCTTAGGTCTAGGGGGGGGCAGCTCCGATCCCCTTCACTTT. Amino acids: CASSLGLGGGSSDPLHF. The chain recombines TRBV11-2 with TRBJ1-6, with D perhaps TRBD1 (6 bases). The germline gives CDR1 SGHAT, CDR2 FQNNGV. CDR3 length: 17 residues.

The chain uses TRBV20-1 and TRBJ2-3; D is undetermined. The CDR3 consists of 13 residues. The V gene's germline CDR1 is DFQATT and CDR2 SNEGSKA (reference sequence). V shed 5 bases and J shed 1 base, with 10 bases lying between them. The CDR3 reads CSASVVRTDTQYF. The CDR3 coding sequence is TGCAGTGCTTCTGTCGTCCGCACAGATACGCAGTATTTT.

For the CDR3, the DNA is TGTGCCATCAGTGAGTCGAACAGGAGCGGCAATCAGCCCCAGCATTTT. It is translated as CAISESNRSGNQPQHF. The chain is built from TRBV10-3 and TRBJ1-5, with D maybe TRBD1 (5 bases). From germline, CDR1 is ENHRY and CDR2 SYGVKD. V was clipped by 0 bases and J by 2 bases, with 11 bases between them. The CDR3 has 16 residues.

A remark on this clonotype: An end of the junction differs from the germline gene, which may be a read error. The gene calls are TRBV10-3 and TRBJ2-3, with TRBD1 matching 7 bases. This CDR3 has 12 amino acids. Germline V lookup: CDR1 ENHRY, CDR2 SYGVKD. Here the CDR3 DNA reads TGTGCCACGAGACAGGGCACGGATACGCAGTATTTT. Protein product: CATRQGTDTQYF.

This clonotype appeared many times. The rearrangement links TRBV12-3 or TRBV12-4 to TRBJ1-2; D not certain. The V end was cut by 2 bases, the J end by 2 bases, with 6 bases between. CDR3 size: 13 residues. DNA of the CDR3: TGTGCCAGCAGTTTAAAAGCCAACTATGGCTACACCTTC. This sequence encodes CASSLKANYGYTF.

The J gene is TRBJ2-7, the V gene TRBV29-1; D is perhaps TRBD2 (5 bases). Germline V lookup: CDR1 SQVTM, CDR2 ANQGSEA. The CDR3 runs 12 residues. Trimming removed 5 bases at V and 2 bases at J, with 10 bases between. The CDR3 DNA reads TGCAGCGTTAATCGGGGAACCTACGAGCAGTACTTC. Encoded protein: CSVNRGTYEQYF.

The sample holds many counts of this clonotype. This chain links TRBV20-1 with TRBJ2-1, with TRBD2 as a possible D gene (5 bases). CDR3 size: 13 residues. Germline V gene data show CDR1 as DFQATT and CDR2 as SNEGSKA (reference sequence). Trimming pared 5 bases from V and 3 bases from J, leaving 11 bases between. CDR3 sequence: CSAPSGDYNEQFF. For the CDR3, the DNA is TGCAGTGCTCCTTCCGGGGACTACAATGAGCAGTTCTTC.

The chain couples TRBV18 to TRBJ2-7, with unresolved D. The length of the CDR3 is 11 residues. The germline V gene encodes CDR1 KGHSH and CDR2 LQKENI. V was trimmed by 3 bases and J by 8 bases, leaving 8 bases between them. Here the CDR3 reads CASSPSDKQYF. The CDR3 DNA is TGTGCCAGCTCACCCTCCGACAAGCAGTACTTC. Complete variable domain (other parts from reference TRBV18 and TRBJ2-7): NAGVMQNPRHLVRRRGQEARLRCSPMKGHSHVYWYRQLPEEGLKFMVYLQKENIIDESGMPKERFSAEFPKEGPSILRIQQVVRGDSAAYFCASSPSDKQYFGPGTRLTVT.

To note about this clonotype: At one end, the junction sequence differs from germline, possibly due to a read error. The gene calls are TRBV3-1 and TRBJ1-3; TRBD1 is a possible D gene (5 bases). CDR1 and CDR2 (germline): LGHDT, YNNKEL (reference sequence). CDR3 length: 13 amino acids. This chain's CDR3 is CASSHNGANTIYF. DNA of the CDR3: TGCGCCAGCAGCCATAATGGGGCAAACACCATATATTTT.

This clonotype was seen many times. The rearrangement uses TRBV24-1 and TRBJ1-2; the D is unclear. CDR1 KGHDR and CDR2 SFDVKD come from the germline V gene. V lost 6 bases to trimming and J lost 8 bases, with 12 bases between them. The CDR3 has 12 amino acids. The CDR3 DNA is TGTGCCACCAGTCGAGGGATCGGAGGCTACACCTTC. It encodes CATSRGIGGYTF.

In its sample, this clonotype was seen once. The chain links TRBV10-3 to TRBJ2-7; 11 bases agree with TRBD1. Per germline, CDR1 ENHRY and CDR2 SYGVKD. The length of the CDR3 is 14 residues. With 7 bases clipped from V and 3 bases from J, the junction kept 5 bases outside the gene matches. The CDR3 loop is CAIKKGQGVYEQYF. The CDR3 DNA reads TGTGCCATCAAGAAGGGACAGGGGGTCTACGAGCAGTACTTC.

The V call is TRBV20-1, the J call TRBJ2-7; 7 positions agree with TRBD2. Germline V lookup: CDR1 DFQATT, CDR2 SNEGSKA (reference sequence). V shed 0 bases and J 3 bases; nucleotides not matched to a gene: 5. There are 14 residues in the CDR3. The CDR3 loop is CSARDLERDYEQYF. In DNA form, the CDR3 reads TGCAGTGCTAGAGATCTGGAGCGGGACTACGAGCAGTACTTC.

This clonotype is medium-sized (0.01 to 0.1%) in the sample. The chain employs TRBV11-3 and TRBJ2-7; 8 bases align to TRBD2. The CDR3 covers 15 residues. CDR1 is SGHNT, CDR2 YENEEA, per germline. Trimming cost V 1 base and J 3 bases; bases outside gene matches: 5. The DNA for the CDR3 is TGTGCCAGCAGCTTAGCCCACGCGGGAGGCTACGAGCAGTACTTC. It translates to CASSLAHAGGYEQYF. The full variable domain, its missing parts supplied by reference TRBV11-3 and TRBJ2-7, is EAGVVQSPRYKIIEKKQPVAFWCNPISGHNTLYWYLQNLGQGPELLIRYENEEAVDDSQLPKDRFSAERLKGVDSTLKIQPAELGDSAVYLCASSLAHAGGYEQYFGPGTRLTVT.

This chain links TRBV2 with TRBJ2-7, with 13 nucleotides matching TRBD2. V gave up 3 bases and J gave up 3 bases; unmatched junction bases: 5. The V gene's germline CDR1 is SNHLY and CDR2 FYNNEI. This CDR3 is built from 16 residues. CDR3 nucleotides: TGTGCCAGCAGTGAGGGGGGACTAGCGGGGAACTACGAGCAGTACTTC. The encoded protein is CASSEGGLAGNYEQYF.

This clonotype was counted many times. This chain links TRBV2 with TRBJ2-4; maybe TRBD1 (6 bases). Germline CDR1 is SNHLY and CDR2 is FYNNEI. Trimming removed 7 bases from V and 3 bases from J, with 13 bases in between. CDR3 length equals 14 residues. CDR3 nucleotides: TGTGCCAGCAACGTACAGGGTGTCAAAAACATTCAGTACTTC. It is translated as CASNVQGVKNIQYF.